The clone carrying this T cell receptor (beta chain) was recorded at least ten times. The target antigen is unknown. In germline, CDR1 is SGHRS, CDR2 YFSETQ. V was pared by 2 bases and J by 4 bases, with 1 base of the junction left unmatched. CDR3 length: 15 residues. Synthesis of TCR cDNA relied on 5'RACE template switching, which attached a universal primer site and UMIs. Via MiXCR, TCRdb re-called the 5' RACE reads, giving one row per CDR3 protein. The sample has approximately 510,000 distinct CDR3 sequences; about a fifth are singletons. The data are from a study of T cells after yellow fever vaccination. Overall study context: The SMART-Seq v4 Ultra Low Input method served to prepare the low-cell-number fractions. Overall study findings and caveats: Post-booster repertoires again held most primary-vaccination clones (roughly 96% CD4, roughly 88% CD8). Repertoires sorted by FACS could include abundant clonotypes that are contaminants from the bulk population.

This clonotype originated in a man younger than 30 who received the YFV17D yellow fever vaccine. The rearrangement uses TRBV5-1 and TRBJ2-1; the match to TRBD2 covers 12 bases. The sequencing used PBMCs, collected less than 25 days after the first yellow fever vaccination. In DNA form, the CDR3 reads TGCGCCAGCAGCTTCGGGACTAGCGGGTACAATGAGCAGTTCTTC. The encoded protein is CASSFGTSGYNEQFF.